These T cell receptor beta chains were read from a single sample in a study of lymphopenia after photon versus proton radiotherapy. Assay: immunoSEQ multiplex PCR; the TCRdb copy retains only in-frame clones and omits some. The sample consists of 65,000 to 90,000 clones, 80% to 95% of them appearing once. This specimen was peripheral blood, taken from a patient treated with photon-based radiotherapy. Receptors originate from a woman aged 40 to 49 with cholangiocarcinoma. CDR3s leave out the opening cysteine and the closing phenylalanine or tryptophan.

v_call	j_call	cdr3_aa
TRBV6-6	TRBJ2-5	ASSYGETQY
TRBV5-1	TRBJ2-3	ASSLSSGGISTDTQY
TRBV18	TRBJ1-1	ASSPTAGPSEAF
TRBV11-3	TRBJ2-5	ASSLGSETQY
TRBV28	TRBJ2-5	ASSSHPGQGPPKQETQY
TRBV5-1	TRBJ2-7	ASSLGQGAYEQY
TRBV7-3	TRBJ2-1	ASSPSGGLHNEQF
TRBV6-5	TRBJ2-7	ASSWGSYEQY
TRBV23-1	TRBJ2-1	AIPTGGEAYNEQF
TRBV29-1	TRBJ2-3	SCLVAGSTDTQY
TRBV27	TRBJ2-2	ASSIIKLAGDTGELF
TRBV10-2	TRBJ2-7	ASSDQGGYEQY
TRBV18	TRBJ2-3	ASSPSGAGGTDTQY
TRBV30	TRBJ1-1	AWSTGGPLTEAF
TRBV6-5	TRBJ1-3	ASRPGLGTIY
TRBV7-7	TRBJ2-3	ASSLGPAGTDTQY
TRBV4-2	TRBJ2-1	ASSQESVGDGEQF
TRBV5-1	TRBJ2-7	ASSTDPVSYEQY
TRBV10-2	TRBJ1-2	ASSHVSGTGGGYT
TRBV30	TRBJ1-2	AWSGRFRSNYGYT
TRBV11-3	TRBJ2-7	ASSLGTGDEQY
TRBV6-5	TRBJ2-1	ASSYRGRDEQF
TRBV7-9	TRBJ1-1	ASSTERVSGEAF
TRBV28	TRBJ2-7	ASSLPGQGYNEQY
TRBV10-3	TRBJ2-1	AIRPGTSGGEQF
TRBV30	TRBJ1-1	AWSANYDSSEAF
TRBV6-6	TRBJ1-1	ASSRQGETTEAF
TRBV5-1	TRBJ2-4	ASSPRTGTAKNIQY
TRBV7-9	TRBJ1-1	ASSLATEAF
TRBV11-2	TRBJ1-2	ASSLGGGYT
TRBV2	TRBJ2-7	ASSGRVSSYEQY
TRBV15	TRBJ1-1	ATSRGRLNTEAF
TRBV9	TRBJ1-1	ASSVEGTWNTEAF
TRBV28	TRBJ1-2	ATIRSWTGLGYT
TRBV7-9	TRBJ2-7	ASSLGQGNHEQY
TRBV30	TRBJ1-2	AWSRMGEGYGYT
TRBV30	TRBJ2-7	AWSPPGHEEQY
TRBV7-8	TRBJ2-1	ASSLRYTGEISNEQF
TRBV15	TRBJ2-7	ATSRTPGAIYEQY
TRBV5-1	TRBJ2-6	ASSLEGQGSGANVLT
TRBV15	TRBJ1-3	ATSRPPRVGNTIY
TRBV28	TRBJ2-1	ASTAPGSGRNEQF
TRBV18	TRBJ2-7	ASSPRGTPTYEQY
TRBV9	TRBJ2-7	ASSVGARTTFEQY
TRBV7-9	TRBJ1-5	ASSLVGTGDEEQGQPQH
TRBV7-2	TRBJ2-1	ASSSEASGGAWNEQF
TRBV13	TRBJ2-1	ASSSRGDYNEQF
TRBV11-2	TRBJ2-2	ASLGAADTGELF
TRBV14	TRBJ1-2	ASRVSLNYGYT
TRBV28	TRBJ2-3	ASSSTDTQY
TRBV28	TRBJ1-2	ASRLPQGHGYT
TRBV6-5	TRBJ1-5	ASSHRSGDQPQH
TRBV11-2	TRBJ2-3	ASSFQFTRDTQY
TRBV28	TRBJ1-3	ASSKGQATIY
TRBV21-1	TRBJ2-3	ASSKRSSGGAGGTDTQY